The clone carrying this T cell receptor (beta chain) was recorded many times. Antigen specificity is unknown. At one of its ends the junction is not consistent with the germline gene, which may arise from a read error. These data originate in a study of T-cell memory formation after mild COVID-19. Study-level findings and limits: Among clones contracting day 15 to 85, CD4/CD8 was balanced, whereas later expanders leaned CD4+.

TCRdb reanalysed the 5' RACE reads using MiXCR and keeps one entry per CDR3 protein. The sample yields a few hundred thousand distinct CDR3 sequences, about 16% seen once. The sample comprised PBMCs or a T cell subset sorted from them (not recorded which). The receptor was isolated from a man in his late teens or twenties who had mild COVID-19 (a few samples of this study predate the infection). Cell type and time point are not known.

CDR3 amino acids: CASRLENQETQYF. CDR3 nucleotides: TGCGCCAGCAGACTAGAGAACCAGGAGACCCAGTACTTC. V is TRBV5-1 and J is TRBJ2-5, with a tentative D call TRBD2 (5 bases). Germline CDR1 reads SGHRS; CDR2 reads YFSETQ. The CDR3 extends over 13 amino acids.